These T cell receptor beta chains were read from a single sample in a study of early stage breast cancer tumors. Assay: immunoSEQ multiplex PCR; the TCRdb copy retains only in-frame clones and omits some. The sample carries roughly 10,000 clones, around 72% recorded once. The sample comprised breast tumor tissue. The receptor set was obtained from a person aged 65-85 years with breast cancer. The CDR3 runs from the conserved cysteine through the conserved F or W. Each record gives: J gene, V gene, CDR3 protein.

TRBJ2-7	TRBV7-9	CASSYRGEQYF
TRBJ2-2	TRBV2	CASSFSGVGNTGELFF
TRBJ1-4	TRBV5-1	CASSFQGLVDEKLFF
TRBJ2-3	TRBV5-1	CASSGGYTDTQYF
TRBJ1-5	TRBV28	CASSPPRGPQHF
TRBJ2-3	TRBV29-1	CSVSSGKSTDTQYF
TRBJ2-6	TRBV9	CASSQAGGVISGANVLTF
TRBJ1-2	TRBV4-1	CASSQDSGGLGYGYTF
TRBJ1-2	TRBV5-1	CASSLAYRGSYGYTF
TRBJ1-5	TRBV27	CASSPWGAGGNQPQHF
TRBJ1-5	TRBV28	CATWDRANQPQHF
TRBJ2-2	TRBV2	CASSLGVSTGELFF
TRBJ2-7	TRBV6-6	CASSEGYEQYF
TRBJ2-7	TRBV11-2	CASSLGTGVSEQYF
TRBJ2-1	TRBV7-3	CASRRGQGSNEQFF
TRBJ1-5	TRBV30	CAWSGQGAQPQHF
TRBJ1-2	TRBV15	CATSRDRRAHGYTF
TRBJ2-7	TRBV6-1	CASRWGGQAYEQYF
TRBJ2-2	TRBV6-4	CASSRTDNTGELFF
TRBJ1-1	TRBV30	CAWSIRVLNTEAFF
TRBJ1-6	TRBV7-2	CASFPGQHNNSPLHF
TRBJ2-7	TRBV7-2	CASSPRGGGSYEQYF
TRBJ2-7	TRBV12-2	CASRCWTGQGDEQYF
TRBJ1-4	TRBV18	CASSPDRSNEKLFF
TRBJ2-2	TRBV27	CASTVTRPNTGELFF
TRBJ1-4	TRBV6-7	CASSYGQGEKLFF
TRBJ2-3	TRBV9	CASSVAPLAGAGDTQYF
TRBJ2-7	TRBV30	CAWSVGGRAYEQYF
TRBJ2-7	TRBV27	CASSLGPLREQYF
TRBJ1-4	TRBV7-9	CASSFVAGDQEKLFF
TRBJ1-5	TRBV19	CASSIGGRGQPQHF
TRBJ2-3	TRBV4-1	CASSHHSGGGTQYF
TRBJ2-1	TRBV7-2	CASSPGLAGNNEQFF
TRBJ1-1	TRBV7-2	CASSLGQMNTEAFF
TRBJ1-5	TRBV10-2	CASSESWAPPDQPQHF
TRBJ2-5	TRBV7-2	CASRLPGGQETQYF
TRBJ2-1	TRBV9	CASSASGDRVNEQFF
TRBJ2-7	TRBV2	CASRDASGAYEQYF
TRBJ1-6	TRBV7-9	CASSLGDRENSPLHF
TRBJ2-2	TRBV30	CAWTWTSRSGELFF
TRBJ2-1	TRBV15	CATSRGQGRWEQFF
TRBJ2-3	TRBV7-9	CASSLRQGSTDTQYF
TRBJ2-1	TRBV11-2	CASSSTSGRSNEQFF
TRBJ2-3	TRBV29-1	CSVEASGGADTQYF
TRBJ2-1	TRBV19	CASSHLGGLSYNEQFF